This TCR beta chain was identified during a study of T cell responses to AZD1222 COVID-19 vaccine. Comments on this clone: The antigen remains unidentified.

Profiled with immunoSEQ multiplex PCR; TCRdb holds only in-frame clones, not every one. The data hold under 95,000 clones, with roughly nine tenths observed a single time. V lost 0 bases, J lost 2 bases, and 9 bases lay in between. CDR1 and CDR2 from the germline V gene are SGHDT and YYEEEE. The length of the CDR3 is 15 residues. Findings and limits, study-wide: Baseline antibody screening turned up just a handful of seropositive AZD1222 recipients.

This material consisted of peripheral blood, taken 28 days after the second AZD1222 dose. The sequence was collected from an adult who received the AZD1222 COVID-19 vaccine. This chain links TRBV5-6 with TRBJ1-3, with D hard to call. CDR3 sequence (DNA): TGTGCCAGCAGCTTGGCCCCGGGCCCTGGAAACACCATATATTTT. This encodes CASSLAPGPGNTIYF.